Listed here is a single T cell receptor beta chain. Its target is not known. This entry is derived from a study of cytomegalovirus exposure and HLA in healthy donors. Across the whole study: Tens of millions of unique TCRs from HLA-typed donors made up an early data release. Study findings and constraints: For most TCR sequences rarity was the rule, although some public TCRs occurred in many donors. The authors judged a highly shared variant cluster likely a sequencing artifact.

The PCR used 60 Vbeta and 13 Jbeta primers. Libraries were prepared by immunoSEQ multiplex PCR; TCRdb keeps only in-frame clonotypes and omits some of them. The table has roughly 38,000 clones, more than 85% seen once. Germline assignment: CDR1 SGHDT and CDR2 YYEEEE. V was clipped by 6 bases and J by 3 bases, with 26 bases between them. The CDR3 covers 18 residues. The chain uses TRBV5-6 and TRBJ2-3; a possible D gene is TRBD2 (6 bases). The sequence was collected from a young woman in good health and CMV-seronegative. Sequenced material: PBMCs. The CDR3, as DNA: TGTGCCAGCACGGGTATGGGCGGGATCGGCCATTTAACAGATACGCAGTATTTT. Its protein product is CASTGMGGIGHLTDTQYF. Together with reference TRBV5-6 and TRBJ2-3, the CDR3 gives the full variable domain: DAGVTQSPTHLIKTRGQQVTLRCSPKSGHDTVSWYQQALGQGPQFIFQYYEEEERQRGNFPDRFSGHQFPNYSSELNVNALLLGDSALYLCASTGMGGIGHLTDTQYFGPGTRLTVL.